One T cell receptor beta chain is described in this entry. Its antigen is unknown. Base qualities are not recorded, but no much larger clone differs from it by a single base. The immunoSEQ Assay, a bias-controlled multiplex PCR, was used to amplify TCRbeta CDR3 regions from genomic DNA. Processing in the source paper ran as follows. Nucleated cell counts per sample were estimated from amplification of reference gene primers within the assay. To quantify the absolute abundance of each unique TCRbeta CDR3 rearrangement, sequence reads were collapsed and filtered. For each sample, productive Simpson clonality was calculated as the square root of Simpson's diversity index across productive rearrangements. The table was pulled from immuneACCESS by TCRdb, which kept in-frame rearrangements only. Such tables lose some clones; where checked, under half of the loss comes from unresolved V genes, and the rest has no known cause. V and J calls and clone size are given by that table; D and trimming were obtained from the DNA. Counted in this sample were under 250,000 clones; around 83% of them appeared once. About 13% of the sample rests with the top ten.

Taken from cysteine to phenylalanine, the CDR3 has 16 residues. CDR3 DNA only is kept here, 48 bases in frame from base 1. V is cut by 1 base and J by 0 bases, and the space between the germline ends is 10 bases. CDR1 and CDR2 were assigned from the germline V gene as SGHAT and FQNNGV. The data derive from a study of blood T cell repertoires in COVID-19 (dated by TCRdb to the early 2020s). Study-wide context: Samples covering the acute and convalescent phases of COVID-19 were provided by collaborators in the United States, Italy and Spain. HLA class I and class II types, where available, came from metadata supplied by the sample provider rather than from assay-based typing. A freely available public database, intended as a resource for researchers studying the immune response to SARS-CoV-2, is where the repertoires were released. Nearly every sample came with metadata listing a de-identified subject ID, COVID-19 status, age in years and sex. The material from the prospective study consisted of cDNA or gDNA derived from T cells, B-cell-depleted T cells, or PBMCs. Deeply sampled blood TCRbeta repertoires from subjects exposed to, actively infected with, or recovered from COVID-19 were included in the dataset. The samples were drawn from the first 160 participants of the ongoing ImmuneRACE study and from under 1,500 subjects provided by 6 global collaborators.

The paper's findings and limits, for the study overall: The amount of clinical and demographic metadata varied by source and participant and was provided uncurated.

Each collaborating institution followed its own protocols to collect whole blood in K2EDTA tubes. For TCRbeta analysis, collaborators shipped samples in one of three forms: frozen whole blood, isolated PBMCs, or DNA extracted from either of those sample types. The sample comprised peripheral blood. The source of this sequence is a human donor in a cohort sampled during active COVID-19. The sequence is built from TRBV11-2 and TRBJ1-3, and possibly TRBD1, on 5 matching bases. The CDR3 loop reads CASSLVIRDSGNTIYF. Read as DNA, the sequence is TGTGCCAGCAGCTTAGTCATCAGGGACTCTGGAAACACCATATATTTT.